The T cell receptor beta chain described here comes from a study of T cell changes during pregnancy in multiple sclerosis. This CDR3 has 20 residues. From germline, CDR1 is SQVTM and CDR2 ANQGSEA. Trimming pared 0 bases from V and 2 bases from J, leaving 29 bases between. Clones were sequenced by immunoSEQ multiplex PCR, and TCRdb holds only the in-frame ones, with some missing. The sample holds tens of thousands of clones, around 92% seen once. Sequenced here: peripheral blood, sampled after pregnancy. The rearrangement links TRBV29-1 to TRBJ2-7, with a weak D call TRBD1 (5 bases). The sequence derives from a female donor with multiple sclerosis, enrolled in a pregnancy study. The CDR3 coding sequence is TGCAGCGTTGAAGAGGAGTTAAGGGGTTCAGCACGACAGTTGCCCTACGAGCAGTACTTC. Translating gives CSVEEELRGSARQLPYEQYF.